A selection of T cell receptor beta chains follows, all from one sample in a study of T cell changes during pregnancy in multiple sclerosis. Method: immunoSEQ multiplex PCR; TCRdb's copy keeps in-frame clones and lacks some. Found here are some 16,000 clones, roughly 84% of them singletons; the top ten hold approximately 18%. The material was CD8+ T cells from peripheral blood mononuclear cells, obtained after pregnancy. All receptors come from a female donor in good health, enrolled as a control in a pregnancy study. Each CDR3 is given with its conserved first and last residue. D genes are given only for firm matches. Some rows have no size entry. The others give once, few or many, or a class for an expanded clone.

v_call,d_call,j_call,clone_size,cdr3_length,cdr3_aa,cdr3_nt
TRBV2,-,TRBJ1-5,-,10,CASSGGAQHF,TGTGCCAGCAGTGGGGGGGCCCAGCATTTT
TRBV6-5,-,TRBJ2-7,-,14,CASSYGGESYEQYF,TGTGCCAGCAGTTACGGCGGGGAGTCCTACGAGCAGTACTTC
TRBV11-2,-,TRBJ1-2,-,14,CASSLAGGTYGYTF,TGTGCCAGCAGCTTAGCGGGAGGGACCTATGGCTACACCTTC
TRBV5-1,-,TRBJ2-1,medium-sized,18,CASRSPIGGARDRGEQFF,TGCGCCAGCAGGAGCCCGATAGGGGGGGCGCGGGACCGCGGTGAGCAGTTCTTC
TRBV4-1,-,TRBJ1-1,-,14,CASSQVGGNTEAFF,TGCGCCAGCAGCCAAGTGGGGGGGAACACTGAAGCTTTCTTT
TRBV25-1,TRBD1,TRBJ1-2,-,13,CASSPGGGYGYTF,TGTGCCAGCAGTCCAGGGGGTGGGTATGGCTACACCTTC
TRBV7-3,TRBD2,TRBJ2-7,-,16,CASSSMGLAGTYEQYF,TGTGCCAGCAGCTCCATGGGACTAGCGGGAACCTACGAGCAGTACTTC
TRBV7-9,-,TRBJ1-2,-,13,CASSSGTNYGYTF,TGTGCCAGCAGCTCCGGGACTAACTATGGCTACACCTTC
TRBV7-9,-,TRBJ2-1,once,13,CASSDDAGNEQFF,TGTGCCAGCAGCGACGACGCAGGGAATGAGCAGTTCTTC
TRBV5-1,-,TRBJ2-2,-,13,CASSSPSAGELFF,TGCGCCAGCAGTTCGCCTAGTGCCGGGGAGCTGTTTTTT
TRBV19,TRBD1,TRBJ2-3,-,16,CASSGGQGTPTDTQYF,TGTGCCAGTAGTGGGGGACAGGGCACCCCCACAGATACGCAGTATTTT
TRBV13,-,TRBJ2-4,-,15,CASSFRPAQTNIQYF,TGTGCCAGCAGCTTCAGGCCCGCCCAGACAAACATTCAGTACTTC
TRBV7-9,TRBD1,TRBJ1-6,medium-sized,14,CASRQGQGASPLHF,TGTGCCAGCAGACAAGGACAGGGAGCTTCACCCCTCCACTTT
TRBV27,TRBD2,TRBJ2-7,-,13,CASSLGSGAEQYF,TGTGCCAGCAGTTTGGGGAGCGGGGCCGAGCAGTACTTC
TRBV9,-,TRBJ2-2,-,14,CASSPGRLAGELFF,TGTGCCAGCAGCCCCGGGAGATTGGCCGGGGAGCTGTTTTTT
TRBV6-1,-,TRBJ2-3,-,17,CASSERAGAPGTDTQYF,TGTGCCAGCAGTGAACGGGCGGGGGCCCCCGGCACAGATACGCAGTATTTT
TRBV29-1,-,TRBJ1-2,-,11,CSGFWGGGYTF,TGCAGCGGATTTTGGGGAGGGGGCTACACCTTC
TRBV9,-,TRBJ2-2,-,12,CASSVRGGELFF,TGTGCCAGCAGCGTTAGAGGGGGGGAGCTGTTTTTT
TRBV6-5,-,TRBJ2-1,-,16,CASSYSPTSPGNEQFF,TGTGCCAGCAGTTACTCCCCCACTAGTCCGGGGAATGAGCAGTTCTTC
TRBV27,TRBD1,TRBJ1-1,-,15,CASSLYGTGNTEAFF,TGTGCCAGCAGTTTATATGGGACAGGGAACACTGAAGCTTTCTTT
TRBV9,TRBD2,TRBJ2-5,-,17,CASSPGTSGIREETQYF,TGTGCCAGCAGCCCCGGGACTAGCGGGATTCGGGAAGAGACCCAGTACTTC
TRBV7-6,TRBD1,TRBJ2-5,-,13,CASGQTGAETQYF,TGTGCCAGCGGCCAGACAGGGGCAGAGACCCAGTACTTC
TRBV9,TRBD1,TRBJ2-7,-,17,CASSADTGQYSSYEQYF,TGTGCCAGCAGCGCCGATACGGGACAGTACAGCTCCTACGAGCAGTACTTC
TRBV11-2,TRBD1,TRBJ1-2,-,17,CASRRSGDRGLGDGYTF,TGTGCCAGCAGAAGGTCCGGGGACAGGGGGCTCGGGGATGGCTACACCTTC
TRBV6-1,TRBD1,TRBJ2-7,-,13,CASSVTGGREQYF,TGTGCCAGCAGTGTCACAGGGGGTAGAGAGCAGTACTTC
TRBV30,TRBD1,TRBJ1-5,once,14,CAWGPGQGNQPQHF,TGTGCCTGGGGACCGGGACAGGGCAATCAGCCCCAGCATTTT
TRBV7-2,TRBD2,TRBJ2-3,-,16,CASSFIAGGRTDTQYF,TGTGCCAGCAGCTTCATAGCGGGGGGGCGCACAGATACGCAGTATTTT
TRBV9,TRBD1,TRBJ2-5,-,14,CASSGQGSQETQYF,TGTGCCAGCAGCGGACAGGGGTCCCAAGAGACCCAGTACTTC
TRBV2,-,TRBJ1-1,-,14,CASRETAMNTEAFF,TGTGCCAGCAGGGAGACAGCTATGAACACTGAAGCTTTCTTT
TRBV2,TRBD1,TRBJ2-2,-,14,CASTTGGSTGELFF,TGTGCCAGCACCACAGGGGGTTCCACCGGGGAGCTGTTTTTT
TRBV7-9,-,TRBJ1-2,-,13,CASSEGSFGGYTF,TGTGCCAGCAGCGAGGGCTCTTTCGGGGGCTACACCTTC
TRBV5-6,TRBD1,TRBJ2-6,-,18,CASSMEGTGGRRANVLTF,TGTGCCAGCAGTATGGAAGGGACAGGGGGTCGGAGGGCCAACGTCCTGACTTTC
TRBV28,TRBD2,TRBJ2-1,-,16,CASSPGLAWIRDEQFF,TGTGCCAGCAGTCCAGGACTAGCGTGGATCCGCGATGAGCAGTTCTTC
TRBV5-1,TRBD1,TRBJ1-2,-,16,CASSYNTPGQNYGYTF,TGCGCCAGCAGCTACAACACCCCGGGACAGAACTATGGCTACACCTTC